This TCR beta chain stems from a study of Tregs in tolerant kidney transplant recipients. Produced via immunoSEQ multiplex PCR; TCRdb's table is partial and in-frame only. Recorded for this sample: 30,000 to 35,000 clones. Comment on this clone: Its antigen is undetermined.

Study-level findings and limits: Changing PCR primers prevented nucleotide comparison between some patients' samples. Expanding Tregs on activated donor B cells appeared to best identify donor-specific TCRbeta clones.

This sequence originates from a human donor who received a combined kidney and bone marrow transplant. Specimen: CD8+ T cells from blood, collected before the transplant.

The covered CDR3 bases are TGCGCCAGCAGCTTGGGGCAGAGCACAGATACG. Amino acids: CASSLGQSTDT. In full, the CDR3 reads CASSLGQSTDTQYF. This chain uses TRBV5-1 with TRBJ2-3; D call uncertain. The CDR3 is cut off 3 residues early in the read; its end comes from the germline J gene. The V gene lost 0 bases and the J gene lost 0 bases, with 5 bases spanning the gap. The CDR3 covers 14 residues. In germline, CDR1 is SGHRS, CDR2 YFSETQ.